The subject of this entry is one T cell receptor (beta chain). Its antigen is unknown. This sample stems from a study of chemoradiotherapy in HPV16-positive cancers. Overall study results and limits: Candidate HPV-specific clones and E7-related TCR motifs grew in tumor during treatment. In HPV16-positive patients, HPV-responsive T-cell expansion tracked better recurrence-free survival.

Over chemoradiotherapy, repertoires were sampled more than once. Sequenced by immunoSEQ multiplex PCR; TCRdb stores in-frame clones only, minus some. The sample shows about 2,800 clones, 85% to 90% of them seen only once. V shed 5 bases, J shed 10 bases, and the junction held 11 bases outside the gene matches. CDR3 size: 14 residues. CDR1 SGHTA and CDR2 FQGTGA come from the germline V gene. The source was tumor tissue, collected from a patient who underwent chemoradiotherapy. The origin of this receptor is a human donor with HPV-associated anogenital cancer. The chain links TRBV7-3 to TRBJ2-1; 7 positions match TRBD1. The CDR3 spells CASSPGTASTEQFF. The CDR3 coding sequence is TGTGCCAGCAGCCCCGGGACAGCCAGCACCGAGCAGTTCTTC.